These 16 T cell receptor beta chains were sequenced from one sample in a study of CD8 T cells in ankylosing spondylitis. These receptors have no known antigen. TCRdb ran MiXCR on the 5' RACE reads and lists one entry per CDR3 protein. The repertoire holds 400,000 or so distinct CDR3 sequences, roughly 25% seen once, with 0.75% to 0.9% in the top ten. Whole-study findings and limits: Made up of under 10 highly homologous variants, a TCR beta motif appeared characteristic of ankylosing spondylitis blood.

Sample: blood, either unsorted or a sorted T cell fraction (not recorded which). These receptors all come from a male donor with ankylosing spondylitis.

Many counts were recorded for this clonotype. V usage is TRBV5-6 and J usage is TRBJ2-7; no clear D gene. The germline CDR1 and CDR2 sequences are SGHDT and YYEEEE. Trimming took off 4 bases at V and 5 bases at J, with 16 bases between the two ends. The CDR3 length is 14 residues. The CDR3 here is CASSPFIGPDEQYF. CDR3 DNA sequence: TGTGCCAGCAGCCCTTTTATAGGTCCGGACGAGCAGTACTTC.

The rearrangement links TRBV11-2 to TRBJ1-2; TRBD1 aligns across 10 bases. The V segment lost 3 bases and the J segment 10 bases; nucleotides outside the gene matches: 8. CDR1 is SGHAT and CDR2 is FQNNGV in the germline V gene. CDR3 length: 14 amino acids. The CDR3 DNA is TGTGCCAGCAGCTTCAGGACAGGGGGGATTGACTACACCTTC. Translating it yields CASSFRTGGIDYTF. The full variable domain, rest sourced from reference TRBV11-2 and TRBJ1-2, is EAGVAQSPRYKIIEKRQSVAFWCNPISGHATLYWYQQILGQGPKLLIQFQNNGVVDDSQLPKDRFSAERLKGVDSTLKIQPAKLEDSAVYLCASSFRTGGIDYTFGSGTRLTVV.

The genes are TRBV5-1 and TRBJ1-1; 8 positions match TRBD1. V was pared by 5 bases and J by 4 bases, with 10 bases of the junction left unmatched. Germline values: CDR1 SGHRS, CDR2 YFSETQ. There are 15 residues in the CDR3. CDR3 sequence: CASSFQGARGTEAFF. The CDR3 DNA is TGCGCCAGCAGTTTCCAGGGGGCGCGTGGCACTGAAGCTTTCTTT.

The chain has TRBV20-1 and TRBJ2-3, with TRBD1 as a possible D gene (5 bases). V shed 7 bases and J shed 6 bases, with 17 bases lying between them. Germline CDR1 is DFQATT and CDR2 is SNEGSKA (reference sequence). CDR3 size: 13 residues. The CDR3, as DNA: TGCAGTGGGTTCGCTCCAAAGGGGGATACGCAGTATTTT. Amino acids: CSGFAPKGDTQYF.

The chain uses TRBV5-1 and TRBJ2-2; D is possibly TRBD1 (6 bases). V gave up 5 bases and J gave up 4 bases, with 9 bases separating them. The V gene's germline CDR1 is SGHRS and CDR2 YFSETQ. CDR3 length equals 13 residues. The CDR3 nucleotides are TGCGCCAGCAGAGACAGGCGCACCGGGGAGCTGTTTTTT. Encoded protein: CASRDRRTGELFF. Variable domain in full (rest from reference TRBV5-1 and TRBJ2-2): KAGVTQTPRYLIKTRGQQVTLSCSPISGHRSVSWYQQTPGQGLQFLFEYFSETQRNKGNFPGRFSGRQFSNSRSEMNVSTLELGDSALYLCASRDRRTGELFFGEGSRLTVL.

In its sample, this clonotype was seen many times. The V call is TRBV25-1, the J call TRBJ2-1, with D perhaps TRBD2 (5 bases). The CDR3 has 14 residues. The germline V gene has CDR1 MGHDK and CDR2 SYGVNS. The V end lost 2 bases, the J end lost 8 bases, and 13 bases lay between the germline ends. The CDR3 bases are TGTGCCAGCAGTGAACCCGGACTTGGGCATGAGCAGTTCTTC. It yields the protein CASSEPGLGHEQFF. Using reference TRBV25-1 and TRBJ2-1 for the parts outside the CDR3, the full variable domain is EADIYQTPRYLVIGTGKKITLECSQTMGHDKMYWYQQDPGMELHLIHYSYGVNSTEKGDLSSESTVSRIRTEHFPLTLESARPSHTSQYLCASSEPGLGHEQFFGPGTRLTVL.

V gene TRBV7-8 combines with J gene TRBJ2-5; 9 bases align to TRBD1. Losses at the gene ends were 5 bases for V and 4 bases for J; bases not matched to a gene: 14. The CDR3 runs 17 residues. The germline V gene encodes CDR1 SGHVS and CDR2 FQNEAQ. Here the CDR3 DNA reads TGTGCCAGCAGCGCTCGTCCGATGACAGGGGGGAGAGAGACCCAGTACTTC. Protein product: CASSARPMTGGRETQYF.

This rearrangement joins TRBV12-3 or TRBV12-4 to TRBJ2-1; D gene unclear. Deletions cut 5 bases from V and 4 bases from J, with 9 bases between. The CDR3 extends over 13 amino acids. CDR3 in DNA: TGTGCCAGCAGTCGGCTCGGGTACAATGAGCAGTTCTTC. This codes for CASSRLGYNEQFF.

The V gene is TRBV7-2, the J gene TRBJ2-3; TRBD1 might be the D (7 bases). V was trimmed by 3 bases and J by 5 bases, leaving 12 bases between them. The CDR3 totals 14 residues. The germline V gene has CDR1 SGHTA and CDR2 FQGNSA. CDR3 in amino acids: CASSFVQGGDTQYF. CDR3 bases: TGTGCCAGCAGCTTTGTCCAGGGGGGAGATACGCAGTATTTT. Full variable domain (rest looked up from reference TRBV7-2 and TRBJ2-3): GAGVSQSPSNKVTEKGKDVELRCDPISGHTALYWYRQSLGQGLEFLIYFQGNSAPDKSGLPSDRFSAERTGGSVSTLTIQRTQQEDSAVYLCASSFVQGGDTQYFGPGTRLTVL.

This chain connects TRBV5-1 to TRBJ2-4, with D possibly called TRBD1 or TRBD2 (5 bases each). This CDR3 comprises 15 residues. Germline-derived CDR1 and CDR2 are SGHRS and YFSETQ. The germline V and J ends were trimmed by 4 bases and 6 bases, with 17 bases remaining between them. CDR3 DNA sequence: TGCGCCAGCAGCCCCCCCACGGGGACCGCAAACATTCAGTACTTC. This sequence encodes CASSPPTGTANIQYF.

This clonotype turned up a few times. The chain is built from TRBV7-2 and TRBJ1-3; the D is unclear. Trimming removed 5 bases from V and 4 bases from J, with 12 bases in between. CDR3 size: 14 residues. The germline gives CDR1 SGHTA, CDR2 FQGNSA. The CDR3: CASSPQPTGNTIYF. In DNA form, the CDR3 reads TGTGCCAGCAGCCCTCAACCGACCGGAAACACCATATATTTT. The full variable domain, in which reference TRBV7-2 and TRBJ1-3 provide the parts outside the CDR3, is GAGVSQSPSNKVTEKGKDVELRCDPISGHTALYWYRQSLGQGLEFLIYFQGNSAPDKSGLPSDRFSAERTGGSVSTLTIQRTQQEDSAVYLCASSPQPTGNTIYFGEGSWLTVV.

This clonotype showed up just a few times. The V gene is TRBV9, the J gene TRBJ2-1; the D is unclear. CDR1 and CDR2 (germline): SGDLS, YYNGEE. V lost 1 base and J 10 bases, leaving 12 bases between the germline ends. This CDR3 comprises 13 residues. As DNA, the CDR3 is TGTGCCAGCAGCGTAAGATTGGGAAGCGAGCAGTTCTTC. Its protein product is CASSVRLGSEQFF.

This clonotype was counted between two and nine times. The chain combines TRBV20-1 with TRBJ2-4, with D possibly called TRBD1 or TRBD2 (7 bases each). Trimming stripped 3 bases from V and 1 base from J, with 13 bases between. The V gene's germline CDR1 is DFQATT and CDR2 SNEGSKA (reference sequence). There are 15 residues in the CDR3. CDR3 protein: CSARGEGAAKNIQYF. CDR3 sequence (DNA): TGCAGTGCTAGGGGGGAGGGGGCGGCCAAAAACATTCAGTACTTC.

The CDR3, as DNA: TGCGCCAGCAGCGGACAGGGGGCGAGCACTGAAGCTTTCTTT. Its translation is CASSGQGASTEAFF. V gene TRBV5-1 combines with J gene TRBJ1-1; TRBD1 agrees at 11 bases. The V gene end was trimmed by 4 bases and the J gene end by 4 bases; junction bases not matched to a gene: 3. Germline CDR1 and CDR2: SGHRS and YFSETQ. The CDR3 is 14 amino acids.

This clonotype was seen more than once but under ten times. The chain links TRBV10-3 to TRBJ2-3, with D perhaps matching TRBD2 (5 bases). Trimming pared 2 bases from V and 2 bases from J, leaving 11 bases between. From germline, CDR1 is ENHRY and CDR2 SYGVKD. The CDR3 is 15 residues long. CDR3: CAISEAPGNTDTQYF. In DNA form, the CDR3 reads TGTGCCATCAGTGAGGCTCCGGGGAACACAGATACGCAGTATTTT.

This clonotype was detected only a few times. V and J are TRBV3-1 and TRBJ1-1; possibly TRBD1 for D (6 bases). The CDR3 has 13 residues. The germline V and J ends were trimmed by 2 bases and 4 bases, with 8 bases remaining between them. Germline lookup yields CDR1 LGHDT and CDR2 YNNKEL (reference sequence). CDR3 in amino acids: CASSQLQGTEAFF. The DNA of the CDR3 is TGTGCCAGCAGCCAACTACAGGGCACTGAAGCTTTCTTT.